The clone carrying this T cell receptor beta chain was counted many times. Authors' analysis steps: Cell counts per sample came from amplifying reference gene primers. TCRdb keeps only in-frame clones here, not all; method: immunoSEQ multiplex PCR. V and J calls plus clone size are reproduced from that table; the DNA served to infer D and trimming. This repertoire shows 100,000 to 130,000 clones, just over 70% found once; its top ten account for 1.8%. The data derive from a study of blood T cell repertoires in COVID-19. At the level of the study: Spain, Italy and the United States supplied samples that represented acute and convalescent COVID-19. Sample material is recorded as cDNA or gDNA derived from T cells, B-cell-depleted T cells, or PBMCs.

V was shortened by 5 bases and J by 2 bases, with 25 bases between the two germline ends. The CDR3 loop spans 18 amino acids. Germline CDR1 is MDHEN and CDR2 is SYDVKM. Sequenced: peripheral blood. This receptor was identified in a woman aged 35 to 49 with acute or convalescent COVID-19. The chain employs TRBV28 and TRBJ2-7; a possible D gene is TRBD2 (6 bases). DNA of the CDR3: TGTGCCAGCAGTCCGTCGCCGGGACTTGGGGCGACAACCTACGAGCAGTACTTC. Residues: CASSPSPGLGATTYEQYF.